These T cell receptor beta chains were read from a single sample in a study of T cells expressing NK-cell markers. No DNA is given; TCRdb re-called the 5' RACE reads and lists each CDR3 protein once. Its table records fewer than 400,000 distinct CDR3 sequences. What was sequenced was blood T cells: a sorted CD56 or NKG2C T cell subset, CD4+ or CD8+ T cells, or bulk PBMC T cells (not recorded which). Source of these receptors: a woman aged 45-65 years in good health. Both conserved end residues are part of each CDR3.

j_call v_call cdr3_aa
TRBJ2-1 TRBV7-9 CAEAGDPYNEQFF
TRBJ2-1 TRBV19 CASSILVGGDEQFF
TRBJ1-1 TRBV5-1 CASSLTGNVITEAFF
TRBJ2-1 TRBV6-1 CASILGRGEQFF
TRBJ2-3 TRBV15 CATNPGLAADTQYF
TRBJ2-3 TRBV7-2 CASSAPPDTQYF
TRBJ2-7 TRBV29-1 CSVESDPYEQYF
TRBJ2-1 TRBV29-1 CSVARGNEQFF
TRBJ2-1 TRBV20-1 CSARETGGGVYEQFF
TRBJ2-3 TRBV15 CATSRDGREGTDTQYF
TRBJ1-2 TRBV25-1 CASSDWSRHGYTF
TRBJ2-2 TRBV6-5 CATRDNPNTGELFF
TRBJ2-2 TRBV11-2 CASSLVRLPFTGELFF
TRBJ2-3 TRBV7-7 CASSSGLAGSRDTQYF
TRBJ2-7 TRBV7-3 CASSLSGAVGEQYF
TRBJ2-1 TRBV9 CASSVGGGGENEQFF
TRBJ1-3 TRBV30 CAWGNRNPSGNTIYF
TRBJ2-3 TRBV4-1 CASSQTLAGVTTDTQYF
TRBJ2-5 TRBV7-9 CASSVGSVGETQYF
TRBJ2-7 TRBV20-1 CSARDVGPSGIREEQYF